This T cell receptor (beta chain) was identified during a study of CD8 T cells in ankylosing spondylitis. Study results and caveats: According to the report, clones linked to the disease were significantly enriched in matched synovial fluid samples taken from ankylosing spondylitis patients. What appeared characteristic of ankylosing spondylitis blood was a TCR beta motif of under 10 highly homologous variants. Certain motif variants had earlier been reported in reactive arthritis synovial fluid and blood.

Quantitative 5'-RACE with molecular barcodes generated TCR beta libraries. Using its own MiXCR run on the 5' RACE reads, TCRdb lists one record per CDR3 protein. The sample lists 250,000 or so distinct CDR3 sequences; roughly a quarter were seen once. This clonotype has ten or more counts. Its target is not known. Looked up from germline, CDR1 is SQVTM and CDR2 is ANQGSEA. Trimming took 6 bases from V and 4 from J, leaving 15 bases between them. This CDR3 is 13 amino acids long. The genes are TRBV29-1 and TRBJ2-5, with D perhaps TRBD1 (6 bases). Sequenced input: blood, either unsorted or a sorted T cell fraction (not recorded which). This TCR was recovered from a male donor with ankylosing spondylitis or in good health (not recorded which). The CDR3: CSVNRVVGETQYF. As DNA, the CDR3 is TGCAGCGTAAACAGGGTGGTGGGAGAGACCCAGTACTTC.